Presented here are 19 T cell receptor beta chains from one specimen sequenced in a study of shared clonotypes between healthy human individuals. Data came from immunoSEQ multiplex PCR; TCRdb stores just in-frame clones and leaves some out. The table shows roughly 2.5 million clones, with just over 90% occurring only once. Sequenced input: naive CD4+ T cells sorted from blood. Regarding subset: CD45RA+ positively selected. The origin of the receptors is a man between 18 and 29 years old in good health.

This clone is a singleton in its sample. The junction does not match germline at one end; this may be a read error. The chain is built from TRBV7-7 and TRBJ2-3; 12 bases map to TRBD1. The CDR3 has 16 amino acids. The germline CDR1 and CDR2 sequences are SSHAT and FNYEAQ (reference sequence). The chain's CDR3 is CASSLGGTGGPDTQYF. In DNA, the CDR3 is TGTGCTAGCAGCTTGGGCGGGACAGGGGGCCCAGATACGCAGTATTTT. The complete variable domain, with remaining parts taken from reference TRBV7-7 and TRBJ2-3, reads GAGVSQSPRYKVTKRGQDVTLRCDPISSHATLYWYQQALGQGPEFLTYFNYEAQPDKSGLPSDRFSAERPEGSISTLTIQRTEQRDSAMYRCASSLGGTGGPDTQYFGPGTRLTVL.

There are a few counts of this clone. The chain recombines TRBV27 with TRBJ2-1; D remains unclear. The CDR3 is made up of 14 amino acids. The V end lost 3 bases, the J end lost 10 bases, and 16 bases lay between the germline ends. Germline CDR1 MNHEY, CDR2 SMNVEV (reference sequence). The CDR3 loop is CASSLSDVPGEQFF. DNA for the CDR3: TGTGCCAGCAGTTTGAGTGACGTGCCAGGAGAGCAGTTCTTC.

This clone was seen only a few times. The sample carries other DNA sequences with the same CDR3. The chain carries TRBV5-1 and TRBJ2-7; 11 positions agree with TRBD1. The CDR3 spans 14 residues. Germline assignment: CDR1 SGHRS and CDR2 YFSETQ. After removal of 3 bases from V and 3 bases from J, the junction contained 2 bases not matched to a gene. The DNA for the CDR3 is TGCGCCAGCAGCTCCGGGACAGGGGGCTACGAGCAGTACTTC. Translating it yields CASSSGTGGYEQYF.

The chain has TRBV10-3 and TRBJ2-5, with 9 bases that match TRBD2. The CDR3 sequence is 15 residues long. CDR1 is ENHRY and CDR2 is SYGVKD in the germline V gene. The junction had 5 bases not matched to a gene; V was cut back by 4 bases and J by 2 bases. CDR3 coding DNA: TGTGCCATCAGTGGGGCTAGCGGGGTACAAGAGACCCAGTACTTC. Translated, it gives CAISGASGVQETQYF.

The chain has TRBV4-2 and TRBJ2-3; D is perhaps TRBD2 (5 bases). With 4 bases removed from V and 6 bases from J, the gap between germline ends came to 8 bases. There are 12 residues in the CDR3. Germline CDR1 reads LGHNA; CDR2 reads YNFKEQ. In nucleotides, the CDR3 is TGTGCCAGCAGCCCCCGCGGGGATACGCAGTATTTT. It yields the protein CASSPRGDTQYF.

V and J are TRBV6-4 and TRBJ2-3; D is uncertain. Trimming pared 0 bases from V and 6 bases from J, leaving 10 bases between. The CDR3 has 14 residues. Germline CDR1 and CDR2: MRHNA and SNTAGT. The CDR3 nucleotides are TGTGCCAGCAGTGACTCGATATGGCCCGATACGCAGTATTTT. Its protein product is CASSDSIWPDTQYF.

The rearrangement joins TRBV29-1 to TRBJ2-3; 7 bases fit TRBD2. Germline CDR1 SQVTM, CDR2 ANQGSEA. J was trimmed by 2 bases and V by 6 bases; bases with no gene match: 8. This CDR3 is 14 amino acids long. CDR3 residues: CSVGPGLNTDTQYF. For the CDR3, the DNA is TGCAGCGTAGGACCGGGACTAAACACAGATACGCAGTATTTT.

Of note for this clone: The sample carries other DNA sequences with the same CDR3. V and J are TRBV9 and TRBJ2-1; weak D call: TRBD1 (6 bases). Trimming removed 3 bases from V and 2 bases from J, with 12 bases in between. The CDR3 consists of 15 residues. CDR1 and CDR2 (germline): SGDLS, YYNGEE. CDR3 DNA: TGTGCCAGCAGCGCACAGGGAAGGGCCTACAATGAGCAGTTCTTC. The encoded protein is CASSAQGRAYNEQFF.

This chain connects TRBV19 to TRBJ1-6; D may be TRBD1 (5 bases). This CDR3 is built from 13 residues. Looked up from germline, CDR1 is LNHDA and CDR2 is SQIVND (reference sequence). V dropped 6 bases and J dropped 8 bases, with 11 bases sitting between them. DNA of the CDR3: TGTGCCAGTAGCGACAGAACCTATTCACCCCTCCACTTT. Its protein is CASSDRTYSPLHF.

The chain combines TRBV9 with TRBJ1-3, with 7 bases identical to TRBD1. J lost 0 bases, V lost 0 bases, and 3 bases had no gene match. The CDR3 has 16 amino acids. The germline V gene has CDR1 SGDLS and CDR2 YYNGEE. DNA for the CDR3: TGTGCCAGCAGCGTAGAGACAGGGACCTCTGGAAACACCATATATTTT. This codes for CASSVETGTSGNTIYF.

This clone appeared once. The chain uses TRBV6-5 and TRBJ2-5; 8 positions match TRBD1. CDR3 size: 14 residues. CDR1 MNHEY and CDR2 SVGAGI come from the germline V gene. The ends lost 4 bases at V and 3 bases at J; junction bases unmatched: 4. The CDR3 loop is CASSWTGSKETQYF. The CDR3 DNA reads as TGTGCCAGCAGTTGGACAGGGTCAAAAGAGACCCAGTACTTC.

The V call is TRBV11-2, the J call TRBJ1-4; D call uncertain. Trimming took off 2 bases at V and 8 bases at J, with 18 bases between the two ends. The CDR3 has 16 amino acids. CDR1 is SGHAT and CDR2 is FQNNGV in the germline V gene. DNA of the CDR3: TGTGCCAGCAGCTTATCTTGGAGGGCTGTGAGCGAAAAACTGTTTTTT. It specifies CASSLSWRAVSEKLFF.

Concerning this clone itself: The same CDR3 also results from other DNA sequences found in this sample. The chain joins TRBV5-4 to TRBJ1-3; the D is unclear. The V gene's germline CDR1 is SGHNT and CDR2 YYREEE (reference sequence). The CDR3 extends over 14 amino acids. The V end lost 3 bases, the J end lost 4 bases, and 11 bases lay between the germline ends. As DNA, the CDR3 is TGTGCCAGCAGCTCCACGGGTTCGGGAAACACCATATATTTT. It is translated as CASSSTGSGNTIYF.

The V gene is TRBV4-1, the J gene TRBJ1-5; D not resolved. The CDR3 length is 15 residues. V lost 1 base and J lost 4, with 11 bases in between. Per the germline V gene, CDR1 is MGHRA and CDR2 is YSYEKL. The CDR3 region has the DNA TGCGCCAGCAGCCAAGCGCTCCTGGGGAATCAGCCCCAGCATTTT. Encoded protein: CASSQALLGNQPQHF.

The sample holds one count of this clone. This CDR3 is also generated by other DNA sequences in the sample. The chain recombines TRBV4-1 with TRBJ2-5; no clear D gene. This CDR3 comprises 14 residues. Trimming shortened V by 1 base and J by 2 bases, and 8 bases separated the two germline ends. The germline gives CDR1 MGHRA, CDR2 YSYEKL. The CDR3 is CASSQVLVQETQYF. In DNA form, the CDR3 reads TGCGCCAGCAGCCAAGTCCTAGTTCAAGAGACCCAGTACTTC.

The genes are TRBV5-5 and TRBJ1-1; the D gene is possibly TRBD1 (6 bases). Germline values: CDR1 SGHKS, CDR2 YYEKEE (reference sequence). The V gene lost 1 base and the J gene lost 5 bases, with 12 bases spanning the gap. The CDR3 sequence is 14 residues long. The CDR3 region has the DNA TGTGCCAGCAGCTTGTATCAAGGGGGGACTGAAGCTTTCTTT. It is translated as CASSLYQGGTEAFF.

This clone appeared once. This chain connects TRBV7-3 to TRBJ2-1; the D call may be TRBD1 or TRBD2 (6 bases each). The CDR3 runs to 15 residues. Per germline, CDR1 SGHTA and CDR2 FQGTGA. Trimming took off 3 bases at V and 0 bases at J, with 9 bases between the two ends. The CDR3 DNA follows: TGTGCCAGCAGCTTGGAGGGGGGCTCCTACAATGAGCAGTTCTTC. It specifies CASSLEGGSYNEQFF.

The rearrangement uses TRBV5-1 and TRBJ2-5; weak D call: TRBD2 (5 bases). The CDR3 has 14 residues. Per the germline V gene, CDR1 is SGHRS and CDR2 is YFSETQ. Trimming left V 7 bases short and J 6 bases short, with 19 bases between. Here the CDR3 reads CASAPGLGEQTQYF. As DNA, the CDR3 is TGCGCCAGCGCCCCGGGCCTCGGGGAACAGACCCAGTACTTC.

This clone was seen more than once but under ten times. The V and J genes are TRBV10-3 and TRBJ1-5; D is uncertain. The CDR3 totals 13 residues. Germline CDR1 ENHRY, CDR2 SYGVKD. Trimming cost V 6 bases and J 6 bases, with 12 bases left between them. For the CDR3, the DNA is TGTGCCATCAGCCTGACAACGGGTCAGCCCCAGCATTTT. This codes for CAISLTTGQPQHF.